The 29 T cell receptor beta chains below come from one sample, sequenced in a study of shared clonotypes between healthy human individuals (TCRdb year 2020). Library generation was performed with the immunoSEQ multiplex PCR assay. As stored in TCRdb, this immuneACCESS dataset retains in-frame rearrangements with V and J assigned. A fraction of the clones does not appear; measured against another copy, unresolved V genes explain less than half of the discrepancy, and the remainder lacks a known reason. This sample gives approximately 2,300,000 clones in total; roughly 90% of them show up just once. Approximately 0.4% of the sample belongs to the ten largest clones. Sequenced material: naive CD4+ T cells from PBMCs. The cell subset or site label corresponds to: CD45RA+ positively selected. Source of these receptors: a man between 18 and 35 years old in good health. Some clones in this sample may be carry-over from other donors' samples.

The V and J genes are TRBV10-3 and TRBJ2-3; TRBD2 agrees at 10 bases. Germline values: CDR1 ENHRY, CDR2 SYGVKD. J gave up 1 base and V 2 bases, and 6 bases lay outside the gene matches. The CDR3 is 17 amino acids. The CDR3 nucleotides are TGTGCCATCAGTGAGACCATAGCGGGAGGAGGCACAGATACGCAGTATTTT. Residues: CAISETIAGGGTDTQYF.

This clone was counted a single time. V gene TRBV7-2 combines with J gene TRBJ2-3; unclear D gene. The CDR3 length is 14 residues. In germline, CDR1 is SGHTA, CDR2 FQGNSA. V dropped 5 bases and J dropped 4 bases, with 13 bases sitting between them. CDR3 bases: TGTGCCAGCAGCACCCGCCCGATTTCAGATACGCAGTATTTT. This encodes CASSTRPISDTQYF. Full variable domain (outside the CDR3, taken from reference TRBV7-2 and TRBJ2-3): GAGVSQSPSNKVTEKGKDVELRCDPISGHTALYWYRQSLGQGLEFLIYFQGNSAPDKSGLPSDRFSAERTGGSVSTLTIQRTQQEDSAVYLCASSTRPISDTQYFGPGTRLTVL.

The chain carries TRBV28 and TRBJ2-2; 7 positions agree with TRBD1. J gave up 6 bases and V 8 bases, and 15 bases lay outside the gene matches. The germline gives CDR1 MDHEN, CDR2 SYDVKM. The length of the CDR3 is 16 residues. Here the CDR3 DNA reads TGTGCCAGCGAATTCAGACAGGGCTCAACACCCGGGGAGCTGTTTTTT. As protein: CASEFRQGSTPGELFF.

This rearrangement joins TRBV19 to TRBJ1-1; D may be TRBD1 (5 bases). CDR1 and CDR2 from the germline V gene are LNHDA and SQIVND (reference sequence). The CDR3 consists of 15 residues. Trimming cost V 5 bases and J 1 base, with 14 bases left between them. CDR3 nucleotide sequence: TGTGCCAGTAGTCCTACCAGGGCCCCGAACACTGAAGCTTTCTTT. Translation gives CASSPTRAPNTEAFF.

This chain connects TRBV5-1 to TRBJ2-2; D unclear. Deletions cut 2 bases from V and 7 bases from J, with 6 bases between. Germline values: CDR1 SGHRS, CDR2 YFSETQ. This CDR3 has 12 residues. Here the CDR3 DNA reads TGCGCCAGCAGCTTCTCGATCGGGGAGCTGTTTTTT. Encoded protein: CASSFSIGELFF.

The chain recombines TRBV5-1 with TRBJ2-3, with D possibly TRBD2 on 8 matching bases. Trimming stripped 4 bases from V and 5 bases from J, with 26 bases between. The CDR3 has 18 residues. Germline CDR1 reads SGHRS; CDR2 reads YFSETQ. The CDR3: CASSPGGSGTVRQDTQYF. The CDR3 bases are TGCGCCAGCAGCCCTGGTGGTAGCGGGACAGTAAGGCAAGATACGCAGTATTTT.

The chain is built from TRBV5-1 and TRBJ2-1; D is possibly TRBD2 (5 bases). The germline CDR1 and CDR2 sequences are SGHRS and YFSETQ. V was shortened by 0 bases and J by 5 bases, with 9 bases between the two germline ends. The CDR3 runs to 14 residues. CDR3 loop: CASSLVGSNNEQFF. DNA of the CDR3: TGCGCCAGCAGCTTGGTTGGGAGTAACAATGAGCAGTTCTTC.

The chain couples TRBV4-1 to TRBJ2-2; 7 bases agree with TRBD2. From germline, CDR1 is MGHRA and CDR2 YSYEKL. This CDR3 has 15 residues. The ends lost 3 bases at V and 3 bases at J; junction bases unmatched: 4. CDR3 nucleotide sequence: TGCGCCAGCAGCCAGGGTGGGAGGGACACCGGGGAGCTGTTTTTT. Residues: CASSQGGRDTGELFF.

J is TRBJ1-2 and V is TRBV28; D remains ambiguous. There are 14 residues in the CDR3. The germline V gene has CDR1 MDHEN and CDR2 SYDVKM. Trimming cost V 7 bases and J 0 bases, with 12 bases left between them. CDR3: CASIGRFPNYGYTF. Here the CDR3 DNA reads TGTGCCAGCATTGGGCGGTTCCCTAACTATGGCTACACCTTC.

The chain has TRBV7-9 and TRBJ1-5; the D gene is possibly TRBD1 (6 bases). Trimming stripped 4 bases from V and 4 bases from J, with 20 bases between. The CDR3 runs to 17 residues. The germline V gene has CDR1 SEHNR and CDR2 FQNEAQ (reference sequence). The CDR3 reads CASSSITPTGANQPQHF. The CDR3 nucleotides read TGTGCCAGCAGCTCAATCACCCCGACAGGCGCGAATCAGCCCCAGCATTTT.

V usage is TRBV15 and J usage is TRBJ2-7; D not certain. The germline gives CDR1 LNHNV, CDR2 YYDKDF (reference sequence). Between the trimmed V and J ends, which lost 1 base and 3 bases, there was a span of 10 bases. The CDR3 runs to 14 residues. Written as DNA, the CDR3 is TGTGCCACCAGCAGAGGGATTTTGGGCTACGAGCAGTACTTC. This sequence encodes CATSRGILGYEQYF.

This clone showed up just once. The chain joins TRBV7-2 to TRBJ1-5; D unresolved. Trimming removed 2 bases at V and 7 bases at J, with 9 bases between. Germline-derived CDR1 and CDR2 are SGHTA and FQGNSA. CDR3 size: 13 residues. The CDR3 DNA sequence: TGTGCCAGCAGCTTATATCCGAGGCAGCCCCAGCATTTT. Translating gives CASSLYPRQPQHF.

The chain links TRBV5-1 to TRBJ2-7, with TRBD1 matching 8 bases. Germline V gene lookup returns CDR1 SGHRS and CDR2 YFSETQ. This CDR3 spans 15 amino acids. Germline trimming cut 3 bases from V and 6 bases from J; bases unmatched to any gene: 11. DNA of the CDR3: TGCGCCAGCAGCTCGCCGGACAGGGAACCGGGCGAGCAGTACTTC. Translated, it gives CASSSPDREPGEQYF.

The gene calls are TRBV6-5 and TRBJ2-1; perhaps TRBD2 as D (6 bases). Trimming took off 6 bases at V and 9 bases at J, with 15 bases between the two ends. In germline, CDR1 is MNHEY, CDR2 SVGAGI. The CDR3 consists of 13 residues. In nucleotides, the CDR3 is TGTGCCAGCAGGGGACTTTCTCGGGGTGAGCAGTTCTTC. Residues: CASRGLSRGEQFF.

On this clone itself: Other DNA sequences in this sample translate to the same CDR3. V is TRBV4-3 and J is TRBJ2-7, with D possibly being TRBD2 (6 bases). The CDR3 contains 15 residues. Germline CDR1 LGHNA, CDR2 YSLEER. V was cut by 0 bases and J by 0 bases, with 9 bases left in between. CDR3 in amino acids: CASSQEAGSSYEQYF. The CDR3 DNA follows: TGCGCCAGCAGCCAAGAGGCGGGGAGCTCCTACGAGCAGTACTTC.

The table lists this clone with a count of one. The rearrangement links TRBV5-1 to TRBJ1-4; no clear D gene. Germline CDR1 is SGHRS and CDR2 is YFSETQ. The CDR3 is 16 residues long. V was pared by 4 bases and J by 2 bases, with 15 bases between. The CDR3 sequence: CASSIGLQFTNEKLFF. DNA for the CDR3: TGCGCCAGCAGCATCGGACTTCAGTTCACTAATGAAAAACTGTTTTTT. The whole variable domain, filled in from reference TRBV5-1 and TRBJ1-4, reads KAGVTQTPRYLIKTRGQQVTLSCSPISGHRSVSWYQQTPGQGLQFLFEYFSETQRNKGNFPGRFSGRQFSNSRSEMNVSTLELGDSALYLCASSIGLQFTNEKLFFGSGTQLSVL.

J is TRBJ2-7 and V is TRBV5-4, with D uncertain. From germline, CDR1 is SGHNT and CDR2 YYREEE (reference sequence). V was pared by 0 bases and J by 5 bases, with 9 bases between. The CDR3 extends over 13 amino acids. CDR3 region: CASSLGSAHEQYF. CDR3 sequence (DNA): TGTGCCAGCAGCTTGGGATCAGCACACGAGCAGTACTTC.

About this clone itself: Other nucleotide sequences from this sample produce the same CDR3. The chain carries TRBV18 and TRBJ1-5, with 7 bases aligning to TRBD1. V was clipped by 5 bases and J by 5 bases; unmatched bases: 3. The germline gives CDR1 KGHSH, CDR2 LQKENI. The CDR3 loop spans 13 amino acids. The DNA for the CDR3 is TGTGCCAGCTCATCAGACAGGGATCAGCCCCAGCATTTT. This sequence encodes CASSSDRDQPQHF.

The V gene is TRBV28, the J gene TRBJ1-1; D unclear. The V end was cut by 2 bases, the J end by 0 bases, with 7 bases between. The CDR3 is made up of 14 amino acids. Germline values: CDR1 MDHEN, CDR2 SYDVKM. The CDR3 nucleotides read TGTGCCAGCAGTTTAGCCCAGATGAACACTGAAGCTTTCTTT. Translation gives CASSLAQMNTEAFF.

This chain joins TRBV6-1 and TRBJ2-1; 10 bases map to TRBD2. V was pared by 10 bases and J by 4 bases, with 7 bases of the junction left unmatched. CDR3 size: 14 residues. From germline, CDR1 is MNHNS and CDR2 SASEGT. CDR3 bases: TGTGCCACTTTACTAGCGGGGATATACAATGAGCAGTTCTTC. Encoded protein: CATLLAGIYNEQFF.

This rearrangement joins TRBV27 to TRBJ2-3; D is undetermined. From germline, CDR1 is MNHEY and CDR2 SMNVEV (reference sequence). The germline V and J ends were trimmed by 2 bases and 0 bases, with 6 bases remaining between them. This CDR3 spans 14 amino acids. The DNA of the CDR3 is TGTGCCAGCAGTTTACGATACAGCACAGATACGCAGTATTTT. As protein: CASSLRYSTDTQYF.

On this clone itself: Different DNA sequences within this sample yield the same CDR3. The genes are TRBV9 and TRBJ2-7; no clear D. Germline assignment: CDR1 SGDLS and CDR2 YYNGEE. V lost 0 bases, J lost 0 bases, and 7 bases lay in between. The CDR3 is 14 residues long. Here the CDR3 reads CASSVGGSSYEQYF. The CDR3 coding sequence is TGTGCCAGCAGCGTAGGCGGCAGCTCCTACGAGCAGTACTTC.

This clone was counted once. The chain joins TRBV5-8 to TRBJ2-7; D gene ambiguous. Trimming pared 4 bases from V and 3 bases from J, leaving 14 bases between. This CDR3 has 14 amino acids. CDR1 is SGHTS and CDR2 is YDEGEE in the germline V gene. The CDR3 DNA follows: TGTGCCAGCAGCCCCCGGACCTACTACTACGAGCAGTACTTC. The encoded protein is CASSPRTYYYEQYF. Drawing the rest from reference TRBV5-8 and TRBJ2-7, the complete variable domain is EAGVTQSPTHLIKTRGQQATLRCSPISGHTSVYWYQQALGLGLQFLLWYDEGEERNRGNFPPRFSGRQFPNYSSELNVNALELEDSALYLCASSPRTYYYEQYFGPGTRLTVT.

This rearrangement joins TRBV18 to TRBJ2-1, with 15 nucleotides matching TRBD2. This CDR3 contains 17 residues. The ends lost 3 bases at V and 9 bases at J; junction bases unmatched: 9. Germline V gene lookup returns CDR1 KGHSH and CDR2 LQKENI. CDR3 coding DNA: TGTGCCAGCTCACCTCCGGGACTAGCGGGAGGAAATGGTGAGCAGTTCTTC. Its translation is CASSPPGLAGGNGEQFF.

CDR3 loop: CASSRQGGLETQYF. The CDR3 DNA is TGTGCCAGCAGCCGCCAAGGGGGGTTGGAGACCCAGTACTTC. V usage is TRBV7-6 and J usage is TRBJ2-5, with D tentatively TRBD1 or TRBD2 (6 bases each). The V end lost 5 bases, the J end lost 5 bases, and 15 bases lay between the germline ends. CDR1 is SGHVS and CDR2 is FNYEAQ in the germline V gene. The CDR3 has 14 amino acids.

V is TRBV7-9 and J is TRBJ2-1; 7 positions agree with TRBD1. V trimming: 8 bases; J trimming: 4 bases; junction bases outside the gene matches: 11. Germline V gene lookup returns CDR1 SEHNR and CDR2 FQNEAQ (reference sequence). CDR3 size: 15 residues. The CDR3 loop reads CASRPWDSSYNEQFF. CDR3 nucleotides: TGTGCCAGCCGCCCGTGGGACAGCTCATACAATGAGCAGTTCTTC.

Worth noting for this clone: Other DNA variants within this sample encode the same CDR3. V usage is TRBV5-1 and J usage is TRBJ1-4; D is possibly TRBD1 (5 bases). The V and J ends lost 0 bases and 3 bases respectively, with 6 bases between them. Germline lookup yields CDR1 SGHRS and CDR2 YFSETQ. The CDR3 runs to 14 residues. CDR3 sequence (DNA): TGCGCCAGCAGCTTGGCGGGGGCTAATGAAAAACTGTTTTTT. Translated, it gives CASSLAGANEKLFF.

The rearrangement uses TRBV19 and TRBJ2-1; D is unclear. Trimming cost V 5 bases and J 0 bases, with 8 bases left between them. Germline CDR1 LNHDA, CDR2 SQIVND (reference sequence). This CDR3 region has 14 residues. Here the CDR3 DNA reads TGTGCCAGTAGTGCCCCCAGCTCCTACAATGAGCAGTTCTTC. This encodes CASSAPSSYNEQFF. The whole variable domain, remainder taken from reference TRBV19 and TRBJ2-1, is DGGITQSPKYLFRKEGQNVTLSCEQNLNHDAMYWYRQDPGQGLRLIYYSQIVNDFQKGDIAEGYSVSREKKESFPLTVTSAQKNPTAFYLCASSAPSSYNEQFFGPGTRLTVL.

The gene calls are TRBV21-1 and TRBJ2-7; TRBD2, the D gene given by the table, was not confirmed from the DNA. TRBV21-1 has pseudogene status. This CDR3 region has 16 residues. Here the CDR3 DNA reads TGTGCCAGCAGCAATTGGGGGACTAGCGGGAGAAACGAGCAGTACTTC. Amino acid sequence: CASSNWGTSGRNEQYF.